Below are 4 T cell receptor beta chains sequenced from a single sample in a study of CD8 T cells in Susac syndrome. RNA was extracted with the RNeasy kit, and a quantity of roughly 0.45 to 1 ug was reverse transcribed using random hexamers. TCRdb re-called the immunoSEQ multiplex PCR reads through MiXCR, storing one row per CDR3 protein. This sample has roughly 150,000 distinct CDR3 sequences, with roughly 94% found just once. Sequencing input: CD4+ T cells from PBMCs. The receptor set was obtained from a human donor with multiple sclerosis.

The chain employs TRBV10-3 and TRBJ2-7, with a weak D call TRBD2 (5 bases). From germline, CDR1 is ENHRY and CDR2 SYGVKD. V lost 11 bases, J lost 0 bases, and 17 bases lay in between. This CDR3 comprises 14 residues. The CDR3 DNA is TGTGCCTCCAATGTGGGTAGCGTCTCCTACGAGCAGTACTTC. This translates into CASNVGSVSYEQYF.

The genes are TRBV3-1 and TRBJ1-5; TRBD1 aligns across 10 bases. This CDR3 spans 18 amino acids. The V and J ends lost 1 base and 1 base, in that order; junction bases with no gene match: 7. Germline loops: CDR1 LGHDT, CDR2 YNNKEL (reference sequence). CDR3: CASSQGDRGLLSNQPQHF. The CDR3 DNA is TGTGCCAGCAGCCAAGGAGACAGGGGGCTTTTAAGCAATCAGCCCCAGCATTTT.

The genes are TRBV10-3 and TRBJ2-7, with 14 nucleotides matching TRBD2. This CDR3 is 14 amino acids long. Trimming removed 7 bases from V and 7 bases from J; junction bases left unmatched: 6. Germline CDR1 is ENHRY and CDR2 is SYGVKD. The CDR3 is CAITGTSGSGEQYF. The CDR3, as DNA: TGTGCCATCACGGGGACTAGCGGGAGCGGTGAGCAGTACTTC.

V is TRBV29-1 and J is TRBJ2-6; possibly TRBD1 or TRBD2 for D (5 bases each). The germline V and J ends were trimmed by 0 bases and 0 bases, with 21 bases remaining between them. Germline-derived CDR1 and CDR2 are SQVTM and ANQGSEA. CDR3 size: 20 residues. CDR3 nucleotides: TGCAGCGTTGAAGATCAGGGTGTGGGACGTCAGAGCTCTGGGGCCAACGTCCTGACTTTC. Its translation: CSVEDQGVGRQSSGANVLTF.